This T cell receptor (beta chain) derives from a study of Graves' ophthalmopathy and Graves' hyperthyroidism. Remarks on this clonotype: Its antigen is not identified. Possible read error: a much larger clone is one base away.

Broader study findings: Most clonotypes expanded in thyroid above 0.001 frequency were present in blood too.

Diagnosis was based on clinical symptoms, serum thyroxine, TRAb, thyroid ultrasound and orbital computed tomography. RNA transcripts served as template for amplifying TCR beta CDR3 sequences. HTBI-primed RT-PCR formed the first round, and a multiplex PCR formed the second. TCRdb fed the multiplex PCR reads into MiXCR, producing one record per CDR3 protein. The sample has about 1.2 million distinct CDR3 sequences, about two fifths seen once. Looked up from germline, CDR1 is SGHVS and CDR2 is FNYEAQ. This CDR3 is 15 amino acids long. V dropped 2 bases and J dropped 3 bases, with 13 bases sitting between them.

The genes are TRBV7-6 and TRBJ2-5; D unresolved. The specimen was peripheral blood or thyroid tissue (not recorded which). This sequence originates from an adult man with Graves' hyperthyroidism. In nucleotides, the CDR3 is TGTGCCAGCAGCTTATCGGTGTTAGAGGAAGAGACCCAGTACTTC. Translation gives CASSLSVLEEETQYF.